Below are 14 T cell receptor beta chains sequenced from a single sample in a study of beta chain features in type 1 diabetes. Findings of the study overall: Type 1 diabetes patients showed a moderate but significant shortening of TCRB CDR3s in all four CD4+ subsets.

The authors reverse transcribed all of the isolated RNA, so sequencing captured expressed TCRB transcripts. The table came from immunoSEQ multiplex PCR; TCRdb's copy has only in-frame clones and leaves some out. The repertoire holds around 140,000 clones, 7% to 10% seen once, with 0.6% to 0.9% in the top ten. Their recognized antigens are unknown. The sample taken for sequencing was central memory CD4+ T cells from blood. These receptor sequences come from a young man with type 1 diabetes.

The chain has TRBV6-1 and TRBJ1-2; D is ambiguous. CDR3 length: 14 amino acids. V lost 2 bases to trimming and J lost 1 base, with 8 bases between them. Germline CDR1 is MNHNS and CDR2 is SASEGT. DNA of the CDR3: TGTGCCAGCAGTGAATCCGCGCATAACTATGGCTACACCTTC. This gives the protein CASSESAHNYGYTF.

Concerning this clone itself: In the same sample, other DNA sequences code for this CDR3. CDR3 sequence: CASSLEQNTEAFF. CDR3 DNA: TGCGCCAGCAGCTTGGAACAGAACACTGAAGCTTTCTTT. V is TRBV5-1 and J is TRBJ1-1; D not certain. Germline V gene lookup returns CDR1 SGHRS and CDR2 YFSETQ. The CDR3 runs to 13 residues. Trimming shortened V by 0 bases and J by 1 base, and 4 bases separated the two germline ends. Using reference TRBV5-1 and TRBJ1-1 for the parts outside the CDR3, the full variable domain is KAGVTQTPRYLIKTRGQQVTLSCSPISGHRSVSWYQQTPGQGLQFLFEYFSETQRNKGNFPGRFSGRQFSNSRSEMNVSTLELGDSALYLCASSLEQNTEAFFGQGTRLTVV.

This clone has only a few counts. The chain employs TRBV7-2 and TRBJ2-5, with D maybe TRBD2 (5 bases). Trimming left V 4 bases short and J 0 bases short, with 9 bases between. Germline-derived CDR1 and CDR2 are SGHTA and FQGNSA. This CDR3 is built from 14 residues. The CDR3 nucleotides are TGTGCCAGCAGCTCGTTAGCGAACCAAGAGACCCAGTACTTC. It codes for CASSSLANQETQYF.

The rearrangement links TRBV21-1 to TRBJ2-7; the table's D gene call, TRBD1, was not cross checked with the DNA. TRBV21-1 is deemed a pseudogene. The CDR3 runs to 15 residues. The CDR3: CASSTGQGPTYEQYF. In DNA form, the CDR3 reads TGTGCCAGCAGCACGGGGCAGGGGCCCACCTACGAGCAGTACTTC.

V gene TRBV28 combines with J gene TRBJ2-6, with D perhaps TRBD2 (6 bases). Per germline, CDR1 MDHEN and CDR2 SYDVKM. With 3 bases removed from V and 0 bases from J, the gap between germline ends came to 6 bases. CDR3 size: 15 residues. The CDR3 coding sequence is TGTGCCAGCAGTTTGCGGGACTCTGGGGCCAACGTCCTGACTTTC. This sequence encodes CASSLRDSGANVLTF.

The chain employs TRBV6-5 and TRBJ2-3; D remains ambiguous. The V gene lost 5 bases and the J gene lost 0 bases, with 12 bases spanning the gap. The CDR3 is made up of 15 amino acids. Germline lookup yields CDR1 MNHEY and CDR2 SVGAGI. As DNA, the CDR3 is TGTGCCAGCAGTCGAGGTCGCCCTAGCACAGATACGCAGTATTTT. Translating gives CASSRGRPSTDTQYF.

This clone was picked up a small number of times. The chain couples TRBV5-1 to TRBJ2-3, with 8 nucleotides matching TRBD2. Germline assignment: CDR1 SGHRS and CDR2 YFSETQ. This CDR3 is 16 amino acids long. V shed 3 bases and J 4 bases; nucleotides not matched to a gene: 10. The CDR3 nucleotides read TGCGCCAGCAGCTACGGGGCTAATAGCGGGGCAGATACGCAGTATTTT. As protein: CASSYGANSGADTQYF.

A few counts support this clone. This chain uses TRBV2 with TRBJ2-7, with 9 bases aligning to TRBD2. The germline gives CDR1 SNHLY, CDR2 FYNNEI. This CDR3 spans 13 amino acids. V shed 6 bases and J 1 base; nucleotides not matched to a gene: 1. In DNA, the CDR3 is TGTGCCAGCAGAGGACTAGCGTCCTACGAGCAGTACTTC. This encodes CASRGLASYEQYF. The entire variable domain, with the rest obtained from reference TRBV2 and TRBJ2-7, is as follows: EPEVTQTPSHQVTQMGQEVILRCVPISNHLYFYWYRQILGQKVEFLVSFYNNEISEKSEIFDDQFSVERPDGSNFTLKIRSTKLEDSAMYFCASRGLASYEQYFGPGTRLTVT.

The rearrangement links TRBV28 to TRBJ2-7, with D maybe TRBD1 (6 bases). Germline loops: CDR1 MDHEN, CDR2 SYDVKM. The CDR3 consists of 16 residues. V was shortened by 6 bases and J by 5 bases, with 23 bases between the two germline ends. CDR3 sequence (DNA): TGTGCCAGCAGGTCGATGGGGACATCCACCCGGCACGAGCAGTACTTC. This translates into CASRSMGTSTRHEQYF.

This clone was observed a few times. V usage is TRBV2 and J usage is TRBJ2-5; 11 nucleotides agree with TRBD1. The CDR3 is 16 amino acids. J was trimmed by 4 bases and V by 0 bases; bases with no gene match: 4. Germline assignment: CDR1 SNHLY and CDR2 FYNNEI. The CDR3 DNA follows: TGTGCCAGCAGTGAAGCGCTTGGGACAGGGGGAGAGACCCAGTACTTC. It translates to CASSEALGTGGETQYF.

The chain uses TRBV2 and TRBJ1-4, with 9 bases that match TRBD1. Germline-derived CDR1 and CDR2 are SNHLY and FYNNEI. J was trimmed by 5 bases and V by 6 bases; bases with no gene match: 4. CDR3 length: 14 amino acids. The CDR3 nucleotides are TGTGCCAGCAGCTGGGACAGGGAAAATGAAAAACTGTTTTTT. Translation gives CASSWDRENEKLFF.

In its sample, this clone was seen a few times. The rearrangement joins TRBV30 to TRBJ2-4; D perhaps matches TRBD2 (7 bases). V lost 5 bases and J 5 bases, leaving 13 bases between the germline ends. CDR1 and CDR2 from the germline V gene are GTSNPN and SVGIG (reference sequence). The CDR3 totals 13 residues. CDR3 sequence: CAWSRGGENIQYF. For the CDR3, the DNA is TGTGCCTGGTCGAGGGGGGGTGAAAACATTCAGTACTTC.

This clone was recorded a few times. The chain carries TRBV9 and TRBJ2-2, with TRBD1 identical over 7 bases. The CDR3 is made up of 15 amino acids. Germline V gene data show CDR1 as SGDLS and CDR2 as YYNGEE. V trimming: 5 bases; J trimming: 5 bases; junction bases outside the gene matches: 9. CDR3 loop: CASSWDSLDTGELFF. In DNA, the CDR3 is TGTGCCAGCAGTTGGGACAGCCTGGATACCGGGGAGCTGTTTTTT.

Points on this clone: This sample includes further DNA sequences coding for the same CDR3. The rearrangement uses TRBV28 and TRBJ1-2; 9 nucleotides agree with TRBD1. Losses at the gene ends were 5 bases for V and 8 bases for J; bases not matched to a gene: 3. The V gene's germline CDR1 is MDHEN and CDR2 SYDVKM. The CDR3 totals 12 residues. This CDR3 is CASSDRGYGYTF. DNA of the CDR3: TGTGCCAGCAGTGACAGGGGGTACGGCTACACCTTC.